The present entry profiles one T cell receptor beta chain with its context. These data originate in a study of cytomegalovirus exposure and HLA in healthy donors. The study ran its PCR with 60 Vbeta and 13 Jbeta primers. Sequenced by immunoSEQ multiplex PCR; TCRdb stores in-frame clones only, minus some. The sample carries 110,000 or so clones, 77% recorded once. V lost 2 bases to trimming and J lost 2 bases, with 10 bases between them. Germline assignment: CDR1 LNHDA and CDR2 SQIVND (reference sequence). The CDR3 spans 15 residues. The origin of this receptor is a man in his forties in good health and CMV-seropositive. What was sequenced was PBMCs. The V and J genes are TRBV19 and TRBJ1-5; tentatively, D is TRBD1 (5 bases). The CDR3, as DNA: TGTGCCAGTAGTATACAGGGTTTCGGCAATCAGCCCCAGCATTTT. Translation: CASSIQGFGNQPQHF.